The next 19 T cell receptor beta chains were all read from a single sample in a study of identifying expanded T cells in peripheral blood. Sequencing was performed with immunoSEQ multiplex PCR; in TCRdb, only in-frame clones are kept and a portion is missing. The sample contains around 60,000 clones, approximately 83% of which appear only once. Sequences were obtained from blood. Receptors were obtained from a person aged 18 to 75 in good health.

The rearrangement uses TRBV6-1 and TRBJ1-2, with TRBD1 matching 7 bases. Trimming took 1 base from V and 8 from J; bases not matched to a gene: 7. Germline V gives CDR1 MNHNS, CDR2 SASEGT. There are 14 residues in the CDR3. This chain's CDR3 is CASSEERGRRGYTF. CDR3 sequence (DNA): TGTGCCAGCAGTGAAGAGAGGGGGCGACGAGGCTACACCTTC.

The chain links TRBV19 to TRBJ2-7, with 7 nucleotides matching TRBD1. There are 13 residues in the CDR3. V shed 5 bases, J shed 5 bases, and the junction held 6 bases outside the gene matches. The germline V gene has CDR1 LNHDA and CDR2 SQIVND (reference sequence). The CDR3 sequence is CASSETQGNEQYF. The CDR3 nucleotides read TGTGCCAGTAGTGAAACACAGGGGAACGAGCAGTACTTC.

The rearrangement links TRBV4-3 to TRBJ1-1, with a tentative D call TRBD1 (5 bases). The V gene lost 1 base and the J gene lost 1 base, with 10 bases spanning the gap. The CDR3 has 15 residues. Germline V gives CDR1 LGHNA, CDR2 YSLEER. The DNA for the CDR3 is TGCGCCAGCAGCCAAGTTCAGGGTTCGAACACTGAAGCTTTCTTT. It encodes CASSQVQGSNTEAFF.

The chain carries TRBV7-2 and TRBJ2-3; 10 bases are shared with TRBD2. CDR1 is SGHTA and CDR2 is FQGNSA in the germline V gene. With V trimmed by 0 bases and J by 6 bases, 6 bases remained unmatched. The CDR3 contains 16 residues. CDR3 protein: CASSLAAGGPADTQYF. The CDR3 DNA is TGTGCCAGCAGCTTAGCAGCGGGGGGGCCCGCGGATACGCAGTATTTT.

This rearrangement joins TRBV18 to TRBJ2-1, with D possibly matching TRBD1 (5 bases). Germline CDR1 and CDR2: KGHSH and LQKENI. V was cut by 4 bases and J by 3 bases, with 10 bases left in between. This CDR3 is built from 14 residues. The CDR3 nucleotides read TGTGCCAGCTCACTTGGACAAGACTACAATGAGCAGTTCTTC. Protein product: CASSLGQDYNEQFF.

A single count supports this clone. This sequence joins TRBV2 and TRBJ2-7, with D maybe TRBD2 (5 bases). Trimming left V 11 bases short and J 2 bases short, with 16 bases between. The CDR3 consists of 13 residues. Per the germline V gene, CDR1 is SNHLY and CDR2 is FYNNEI. This CDR3 reads CACVTGRAYEQYF. The CDR3 DNA reads as TGTGCCTGCGTGACTGGGCGGGCCTACGAGCAGTACTTC.

This chain uses TRBV5-1 with TRBJ2-5, with TRBD2 matching over 8 bases. CDR1 SGHRS and CDR2 YFSETQ come from the germline V gene. The CDR3 length is 15 residues. V trimming: 0 bases; J trimming: 5 bases; junction bases outside the gene matches: 6. The CDR3 region has the DNA TGCGCCAGCAGCTTGGTGGCGGGGGGCCCCGAGACCCAGTACTTC. Protein product: CASSLVAGGPETQYF.

The rearrangement uses TRBV5-6 and TRBJ2-3; perhaps TRBD1 as D (6 bases). Germline CDR1 is SGHDT and CDR2 is YYEEEE. The CDR3 length is 15 residues. Trimming pared 1 base from V and 2 bases from J, leaving 11 bases between. CDR3 residues: CASSLRAGVTDTQYF. The CDR3 bases are TGTGCCAGCAGCTTGAGGGCAGGGGTCACAGATACGCAGTATTTT. Supplemented by reference TRBV5-6 and TRBJ2-3, the full variable domain reads DAGVTQSPTHLIKTRGQQVTLRCSPKSGHDTVSWYQQALGQGPQFIFQYYEEEERQRGNFPDRFSGHQFPNYSSELNVNALLLGDSALYLCASSLRAGVTDTQYFGPGTRLTVL.

The rearrangement joins TRBV30 to TRBJ1-1, with TRBD1 identical over 12 bases. The germline V gene has CDR1 GTSNPN and CDR2 SVGIG (reference sequence). This CDR3 is built from 14 residues. The V gene end was trimmed by 7 bases and the J gene end by 5 bases; junction bases not matched to a gene: 8. The chain's CDR3 is CAYQGTGGVTEAFF. CDR3 nucleotide sequence: TGTGCCTACCAGGGGACAGGGGGCGTTACTGAAGCTTTCTTT.

The chain uses TRBV7-8 and TRBJ2-1, with 9 bases aligning to TRBD2. Unmatched junction bases numbered 17, after V lost 5 bases and J lost 0 bases. CDR1 and CDR2 from the germline V gene are SGHVS and FQNEAQ. The CDR3 covers 20 residues. CDR3 coding DNA: TGTGCCAGCAGCAGACGACTAGCGGACTCCATAAGTACCTCCTACAATGAGCAGTTCTTC. The encoded protein is CASSRRLADSISTSYNEQFF.

This clone has a single count. The J gene is TRBJ2-7, the V gene TRBV5-1, with D possibly being TRBD2 (6 bases). Per germline, CDR1 SGHRS and CDR2 YFSETQ. CDR3 length: 14 residues. Between the trimmed V and J ends, which lost 2 bases and 1 base, there was a span of 10 bases. For the CDR3, the DNA is TGCGCCAGCAGCTTAGGCGGGAATTCCTACGAGCAGTACTTC. Translating gives CASSLGGNSYEQYF.

This clone came up once. CDR3 coding DNA: TGTGCCAGCAGTCCGGAGGACAGGGTGTACACTGAAGCTTTCTTT. Amino acid sequence: CASSPEDRVYTEAFF. V is TRBV5-6 and J is TRBJ1-1, with TRBD1 matching over 8 bases. V was clipped by 5 bases and J by 3 bases; unmatched bases: 9. Looked up from germline, CDR1 is SGHDT and CDR2 is YYEEEE. This CDR3 spans 15 amino acids.

V is TRBV5-1 and J is TRBJ2-7; 7 positions match TRBD1. This CDR3 spans 18 amino acids. Germline CDR1 is SGHRS and CDR2 is YFSETQ. V shed 1 base, J shed 4 bases, and the junction held 17 bases outside the gene matches. The CDR3 spells CASSLRSGTEFRSYEQYF. The CDR3 DNA sequence: TGCGCCAGCAGCTTGCGATCCGGGACAGAGTTCAGGTCTTACGAGCAGTACTTC. Looking up the rest from reference TRBV5-1 and TRBJ2-7 gives the full variable domain: KAGVTQTPRYLIKTRGQQVTLSCSPISGHRSVSWYQQTPGQGLQFLFEYFSETQRNKGNFPGRFSGRQFSNSRSEMNVSTLELGDSALYLCASSLRSGTEFRSYEQYFGPGTRLTVT.

The V and J genes are TRBV6-5 and TRBJ1-1; 7 bases are a match to TRBD1. Looked up from germline, CDR1 is MNHEY and CDR2 is SVGAGI. The CDR3 covers 12 residues. The V and J ends lost 6 bases and 6 bases, in that order; junction bases with no gene match: 4. This chain's CDR3 is CASREGAAEAFF. CDR3 DNA: TGTGCCAGCAGAGAGGGGGCGGCTGAAGCTTTCTTT.

The rearrangement links TRBV28 to TRBJ2-1, with 9 bases lining up with TRBD2. J was trimmed by 3 bases and V by 6 bases; bases with no gene match: 12. CDR1 MDHEN and CDR2 SYDVKM come from the germline V gene. This CDR3 contains 17 residues. CDR3 amino acids: CASSPARLAVVYNEQFF. CDR3 sequence (DNA): TGTGCCAGCAGCCCCGCCCGACTAGCGGTTGTCTACAATGAGCAGTTCTTC.

The V and J genes are TRBV9 and TRBJ2-1; 11 bases map to TRBD2. J was trimmed by 8 bases and V by 3 bases; bases with no gene match: 7. Looked up from germline, CDR1 is SGDLS and CDR2 is YYNGEE. The CDR3 length is 15 residues. The CDR3 here is CASSEGGLAGDEQFF. Written as DNA, the CDR3 is TGTGCCAGCAGCGAGGGCGGACTAGCGGGTGATGAGCAGTTCTTC.

This clone was observed a single time. The chain employs TRBV6-7 and TRBJ2-1; D might be TRBD1 (5 bases). TRBV6-7 is filed as an ORF, its function uncertain. The CDR3 length is 13 residues. Deletions cut 5 bases from V and 15 bases from J, with 20 bases between. The CDR3 loop reads CASSTPQGSRRFF. The CDR3 DNA reads as TGTGCCAGCAGTACCCCCCAGGGATCGCGGCGGTTCTTC.

This clone was seen only once. V and J are TRBV9 and TRBJ1-3; no clear D. The CDR3 extends over 15 amino acids. The germline V gene encodes CDR1 SGDLS and CDR2 YYNGEE. V lost 4 bases, J lost 0 bases, and 11 bases lay in between. This CDR3 reads CASSPYKSSGNTIYF. In DNA, the CDR3 is TGTGCCAGCAGCCCCTACAAGAGCTCTGGAAACACCATATATTTT.

The chain links TRBV7-6 to TRBJ1-2, with 10 bases aligning to TRBD1. The germline gives CDR1 SGHVS, CDR2 FNYEAQ. The CDR3 runs 15 residues. Trimming cost V 5 bases and J 2 bases; bases outside gene matches: 5. The CDR3 DNA sequence: TGTGCCAGCAGCGACCCGGGACAGGGGAACTATGGCTACACCTTC. Its translation is CASSDPGQGNYGYTF.